This paragraph reports one T cell receptor beta chain. CDR3 length: 19 residues. V was shortened by 0 bases and J by 8 bases, with 23 bases between the two germline ends. Per germline, CDR1 LGHDT and CDR2 YNNKEL (reference sequence). This entry is derived from a study of T-cell memory formation after mild COVID-19. 5'RACE primed from the constant segment yielded TCR alpha and TCR beta cDNA libraries bearing sample barcodes and UMIs. A single record per CDR3 protein comes from TCRdb applying MiXCR to the 5' RACE reads. This table has 300,000 or so distinct CDR3 sequences, 15% appearing once. The chain recombines TRBV3-1 with TRBJ1-6, with D possibly being TRBD1 (6 bases). The clonotype comes from a man in his late teens or twenties who had mild COVID-19 (a few samples of this study predate the infection). Cell type and time point are not known. Sequencing was performed on PBMCs or a T cell subset sorted from them (not recorded which). Here the CDR3 DNA reads TGTGCCAGCAGCCAAGAACTCCCGTCCGGGGGGGCTCGCGATTCACCCCTCCACTTT. Residues: CASSQELPSGGARDSPLHF. Together with reference TRBV3-1 and TRBJ1-6, the CDR3 gives the full variable domain: DTAVSQTPKYLVTQMGNDKSIKCEQNLGHDTMYWYKQDSKKFLKIMFSYNNKELIINETVPNRFSPKSPDKAHLNLHINSLELGDSAVYFCASSQELPSGGARDSPLHFGNGTRLTVT.